Below, one TCR beta chain is given with its context. What it binds is unknown. The V end lost 3 bases, the J end lost 9 bases, and 15 bases lay between the germline ends. This CDR3 spans 15 amino acids. The germline V gene encodes CDR1 LGHDT and CDR2 YNNKEL (reference sequence). These data are taken from a study of vaccination effects on CD4 cells after COVID-19. General study findings and limits: Clones arising from infection and from vaccination showed marked clonal contraction late after vaccination.

Under the ViraFEST assay, PBMC were stimulated with viral peptide pools so that antigen-specific CD4+ T cells expanded. Sequencing was performed afterwards. Following a roughly 10-day culture, CD4+ T cells were purified. Vaccine recipients had no previous SARS-CoV-2 infection; their nucleocapsid antibodies were negative. Sequencing was performed with immunoSEQ multiplex PCR; in TCRdb, only in-frame clones are kept and a portion is missing. The data show some 70,000 clones, around 80% seen once. Sample: CD4+ T cells from PBMCs cultured with SARS-CoV-2 spike peptides, taken before COVID-19 vaccination. The receptor was isolated from a human donor who received a COVID-19 vaccine. The J gene is TRBJ1-6, the V gene TRBV3-1 (or the pseudogene TRBV3-2), with unresolved D. The CDR3 sequence: CASSQVDGVGSPLHF. The CDR3, as DNA: TGTGCCAGCAGCCAGGTCGACGGAGTAGGTTCACCCCTCCACTTT.